What follows are 24 T cell receptor beta chains derived from one specimen sequenced in a study of T-cell reconstitution after alpha-beta-depleted transplantation in children. Researchers prepared the TCRbeta library using unique molecular identifiers, the study reports. TCRdb reanalysed the PCR reads using MiXCR and keeps one entry per CDR3 protein. Among 700,000 to 850,000 distinct CDR3 sequences listed, 15% to 20% were seen once. Source: PBMCs, mostly from graft donor cells, taken 360 days after TCRalphabeta/CD19-depleted stem cell transplant. The receptors shown here come from a male patient aged 10-17 years who had a stem cell transplant for acute lymphoblastic leukemia, so the T cells may come from the graft donor.

The chain recombines TRBV5-1 with TRBJ2-5; perhaps TRBD2 as D (6 bases). Germline V gene data show CDR1 as SGHRS and CDR2 as YFSETQ. Trimming shortened V by 0 bases and J by 5 bases, and 20 bases separated the two germline ends. The CDR3 consists of 17 residues. As DNA, the CDR3 is TGCGCCAGCAGCTTGGCCGAAAGGGGACTGGTTTGGGAGACCCAGTACTTC. Encoded protein: CASSLAERGLVWETQYF.

This clonotype was observed a few times. This sequence joins TRBV10-1 and TRBJ2-1, with D perhaps TRBD2 (6 bases). Trimming took 6 bases from V and 6 from J, leaving 18 bases between them. Germline values: CDR1 WNHNN, CDR2 SYGVQD (reference sequence). CDR3 length equals 15 residues. The CDR3: CASSHNRWGGNEQFF. Written as DNA, the CDR3 is TGCGCCAGCAGCCACAATCGGTGGGGAGGCAATGAGCAGTTCTTC.

CDR3 sequence: CASSQRPLGYSNQPQHF. CDR3 sequence (DNA): TGTGCCAGCAGCCAAAGACCTCTCGGCTATAGCAATCAGCCCCAGCATTTT. The genes are TRBV12-3 or TRBV12-4 and TRBJ1-5, with unresolved D. This CDR3 is 17 amino acids long. The V end was cut by 6 bases, the J end by 0 bases, with 18 bases between.

The V call is TRBV1, the J call TRBJ1-4; the table's D call, TRBD1, has no DNA check behind it. TRBV1 has pseudogene status. The CDR3 covers 19 residues. The CDR3 reads CTSSQIGSLRTAFNEKLFF. The CDR3 DNA reads TGCACCAGCAGCCAAATCGGGTCGCTACGGACAGCCTTTAATGAAAAACTGTTTTTT.

In its sample, this clonotype was seen a few times. The chain carries TRBV5-5 and TRBJ2-1, with D perhaps matching TRBD2 (5 bases). The V end lost 4 bases, the J end lost 1 base, and 12 bases lay between the germline ends. The germline gives CDR1 SGHKS, CDR2 YYEKEE (reference sequence). The CDR3 has 15 amino acids. The CDR3 sequence: CASSTDSASYNEQFF. CDR3 coding DNA: TGTGCCAGCAGCACCGATAGCGCTTCCTACAATGAGCAGTTCTTC.

This rearrangement joins TRBV5-1 to TRBJ2-7; TRBD2 aligns across 11 bases. This CDR3 contains 16 residues. The germline gives CDR1 SGHRS, CDR2 YFSETQ. The trim removed 1 base at V and 4 bases at J, leaving 7 bases unmatched. The CDR3: CASSLLAGGPKYEQYF. In DNA form, the CDR3 reads TGCGCCAGCAGCTTGTTAGCGGGAGGGCCTAAGTACGAGCAGTACTTC.

This clonotype was seen repeatedly, ten times or more. This chain uses TRBV6-1 with TRBJ2-2, with 7 positions matching TRBD1. V was pared by 1 base and J by 2 bases, with 1 base of the junction left unmatched. Per germline, CDR1 MNHNS and CDR2 SASEGT. The CDR3 has 15 residues. The CDR3 here is CASSEGQGNTGELFF. CDR3 in DNA: TGTGCCAGCAGTGAAGGACAGGGAAACACCGGGGAGCTGTTTTTT.

CDR3 coding DNA: TGCGCCAGCAGCTTGACGGACAGCCATGGGAAAGGCTATGGCTACACCTTC. Its translation: CASSLTDSHGKGYGYTF. V gene TRBV5-1 combines with J gene TRBJ1-2; weak D call: TRBD1 (6 bases). The ends were cut back, 1 base at V and 4 bases at J, with 20 bases in the middle. Per germline, CDR1 SGHRS and CDR2 YFSETQ. The CDR3 spans 17 residues.

There are a few counts of this clonotype. The chain combines TRBV9 with TRBJ2-7; 9 nucleotides agree with TRBD2. The CDR3 totals 16 residues. In germline, CDR1 is SGDLS, CDR2 YYNGEE. V was clipped by 0 bases and J by 2 bases; unmatched bases: 6. The CDR3 reads CASSVGGLALTYEQYF. In DNA form, the CDR3 reads TGTGCCAGCAGCGTAGGGGGACTAGCTTTAACCTACGAGCAGTACTTC.

This clonotype was seen many times. This chain connects TRBV7-3 to TRBJ2-1, with D unresolved. In germline, CDR1 is SGHTA, CDR2 FQGTGA. With 5 bases removed from V and 1 base from J, the gap between germline ends came to 12 bases. CDR3 length: 15 residues. The CDR3 DNA reads as TGTGCCAGCAGCCCAGCAGCTGGATCCTACAATGAGCAGTTCTTC. This codes for CASSPAAGSYNEQFF.

V and J are TRBV2 and TRBJ2-1; weak D call: TRBD1 (6 bases). CDR1 is SNHLY and CDR2 is FYNNEI in the germline V gene. The CDR3 loop spans 12 amino acids. V shed 7 bases and J shed 7 bases, with 11 bases lying between them. CDR3 sequence: CASNPGANEQFF. The CDR3 DNA is TGTGCCAGCAACCCAGGGGCGAATGAGCAGTTCTTC.

There are a few counts of this clonotype. The rearrangement links TRBV6-5 to TRBJ2-7; the D gene could be TRBD1 or TRBD2 (5 bases each). The CDR3 is 14 residues long. Germline V gene lookup returns CDR1 MNHEY and CDR2 SVGAGI. The V and J ends lost 4 bases and 10 bases respectively, with 20 bases between them. This chain's CDR3 is CASSSYPALGEQYF. The CDR3 nucleotides are TGTGCCAGCAGTTCCTATCCCGCGCTGGGGGAACAGTACTTC.

The chain employs TRBV24-1 and TRBJ2-6, with D perhaps TRBD1 (6 bases). The length of the CDR3 is 15 residues. Germline loops: CDR1 KGHDR, CDR2 SFDVKD. V was cut by 7 bases and J by 0 bases, with 9 bases left in between. CDR3 sequence reads: CATRRTASGANVLTF. The CDR3 bases are TGTGCCACCAGAAGGACAGCCTCTGGGGCCAACGTCCTGACTTTC.

The rearrangement joins TRBV5-1 to TRBJ2-7; possibly TRBD1 or TRBD2 for D (5 bases each). This CDR3 comprises 14 residues. V was clipped by 4 bases and J by 6 bases, with 17 bases between them. Per germline, CDR1 SGHRS and CDR2 YFSETQ. In DNA, the CDR3 is TGCGCCAGCAGCATCGGGACCCCTACACCCGAGCAGTACTTC. The encoded protein is CASSIGTPTPEQYF.

In this sample, this clonotype turned up many times. Written as DNA, the CDR3 is TGCGCCAGCAGCTTGAGCAGGCCTGGAAGTAGGAATGAGCAGTTCTTC. Protein product: CASSLSRPGSRNEQFF. This sequence joins TRBV5-1 and TRBJ2-1; D is unresolved. The CDR3 sequence is 16 residues long. Germline values: CDR1 SGHRS, CDR2 YFSETQ. V was trimmed by 1 base and J by 7 bases, leaving 18 bases between them.

The rearrangement links TRBV19 to TRBJ2-1; either TRBD1 or TRBD2 may fit D (6 bases each). Germline-derived CDR1 and CDR2 are LNHDA and SQIVND (reference sequence). Trimming took off 4 bases at V and 11 bases at J, with 18 bases between the two ends. This CDR3 contains 14 residues. As DNA, the CDR3 is TGTGCCAGTAGTACCCCAAGGGGGGTCTATCAGCAGTTCTTC. The encoded protein is CASSTPRGVYQQFF.

The V call is TRBV7-2, the J call TRBJ1-5; a possible D gene is TRBD1 (5 bases). This CDR3 has 16 amino acids. Germline CDR1 and CDR2: SGHTA and FQGNSA. With 5 bases removed from V and 6 bases from J, the gap between germline ends came to 20 bases. The CDR3 DNA reads as TGTGCCAGCAGCCCCGGAGGGCAGGGAGTTGGTCAGCCCCAGCATTTT. Encoded protein: CASSPGGQGVGQPQHF.

With regard to this clonotype: Just one base apart from a much larger clone, this may be a read error. V usage is TRBV4-1 and J usage is TRBJ2-1, with a tentative D call TRBD2 (6 bases). This CDR3 comprises 16 residues. CDR1 is MGHRA and CDR2 is YSYEKL in the germline V gene. The CDR3 region has the DNA TGCGCCAGCAGCCGGATTAGCGCTAGCGCCTACAATGAGCGGTTCTTC. It specifies CASSRISASAYNERFF.

This clonotype has just a few counts. The chain recombines TRBV12-3 or TRBV12-4 with TRBJ2-7, with TRBD2 matching 16 bases. V lost 6 bases to trimming and J lost 0 bases; unmatched junction nucleotides: 14. This CDR3 spans 20 amino acids. CDR3 loop: CASSPVAGLAGGVRSYEQYF. CDR3 nucleotide sequence: TGTGCCAGCAGCCCCGTCGCGGGACTAGCGGGAGGGGTCCGCTCCTACGAGCAGTACTTC.

This clonotype has more than one count but fewer than ten. The gene calls are TRBV7-9 and TRBJ2-2, with a possible D match to TRBD1 (5 bases). V lost 0 bases, J lost 0 bases, and 11 bases lay in between. Germline lookup yields CDR1 SEHNR and CDR2 FQNEAQ (reference sequence). This CDR3 contains 17 residues. CDR3 amino acids: CASSLASGAANTGELFF. The CDR3 DNA is TGTGCCAGCAGCTTAGCCTCTGGGGCGGCGAACACCGGGGAGCTGTTTTTT. Together with reference TRBV7-9 and TRBJ2-2, the CDR3 gives the full variable domain: DTGVSQNPRHKITKRGQNVTFRCDPISEHNRLYWYRQTLGQGPEFLTYFQNEAQLEKSRLLSDRFSAERPKGSFSTLEIQRTEQGDSAMYLCASSLASGAANTGELFFGEGSRLTVL.

The chain is built from TRBV12-3 or TRBV12-4 and TRBJ2-7, with D possibly being TRBD2 (6 bases). V lost 3 bases and J lost 4, with 13 bases in between. The CDR3 has 14 residues. CDR3 DNA: TGTGCCAGCAGTTTTTCGGGGGTGGCTTACGAGCAGTACTTC. Protein sequence: CASSFSGVAYEQYF.

This clonotype was observed a few times. CDR3 residues: CSARVDRVDTGELFF. As DNA, the CDR3 is TGCAGTGCTAGAGTGGACAGGGTGGATACCGGGGAGCTGTTTTTT. The V and J genes are TRBV20-1 and TRBJ2-2, with TRBD1 identical over 8 bases. V shed 1 base and J 5 bases; nucleotides not matched to a gene: 6. The CDR3 runs to 15 residues. Germline-derived CDR1 and CDR2 are DFQATT and SNEGSKA (reference sequence).

The V call is TRBV24-1, the J call TRBJ2-3; either TRBD1 or TRBD2 may supply D (5 bases each). V was pared by 6 bases and J by 0 bases, with 12 bases between. CDR1 is KGHDR and CDR2 is SFDVKD in the germline V gene. The CDR3 spans 15 residues. The CDR3 here is CATSTRDGSTDTQYF. The CDR3 region has the DNA TGTGCCACCAGTACCCGGGACGGTAGCACAGATACGCAGTATTTT.

The chain recombines TRBV5-5 with TRBJ2-3; the D gene is possibly TRBD2 (5 bases). V lost 7 bases, J lost 6 bases, and 12 bases lay in between. Germline CDR1 is SGHKS and CDR2 is YYEKEE (reference sequence). The CDR3 runs 12 residues. The CDR3 bases are TGTGCCAGCGGACTTCCATCGGATACGCAGTATTTT. This translates into CASGLPSDTQYF.